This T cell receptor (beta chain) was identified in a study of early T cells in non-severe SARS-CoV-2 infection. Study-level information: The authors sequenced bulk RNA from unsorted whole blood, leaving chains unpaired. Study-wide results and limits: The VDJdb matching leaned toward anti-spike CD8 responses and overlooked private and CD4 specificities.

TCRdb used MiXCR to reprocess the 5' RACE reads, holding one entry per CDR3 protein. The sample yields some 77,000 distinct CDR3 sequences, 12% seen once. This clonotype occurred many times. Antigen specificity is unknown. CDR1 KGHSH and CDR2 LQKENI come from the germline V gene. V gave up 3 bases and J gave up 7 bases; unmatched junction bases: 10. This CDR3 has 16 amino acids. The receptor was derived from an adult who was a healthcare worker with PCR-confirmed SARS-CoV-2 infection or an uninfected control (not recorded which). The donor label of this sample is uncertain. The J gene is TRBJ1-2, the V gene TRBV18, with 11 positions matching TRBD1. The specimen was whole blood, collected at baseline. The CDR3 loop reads CASSPGTGGPDPGYTF. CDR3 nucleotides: TGTGCCAGCTCACCCGGGACAGGGGGTCCCGATCCTGGCTACACCTTC.